The rows below give T cell receptor beta chains drawn from one sample of a study of blood T cell repertoires in COVID-19. Profiling relied on immunoSEQ multiplex PCR, and the TCRdb table lists in-frame clones only, not all of them. The sample records around 150,000 clones, more than 60% being singletons. The sequencing input was peripheral blood. The receptors derive from a middle-aged man with acute or convalescent COVID-19. The conserved cysteine and the conserved F or W are not part of the CDR3 here. Fields, in order: V gene, J gene, CDR3 protein.

TRBV27	TRBJ1-2	ASSSQTGGTYGYT
TRBV5-6	TRBJ2-2	ASSLLPQGAIGELF
TRBV11-2	TRBJ1-4	ASSSTGSANEKLF
TRBV19	TRBJ2-5	ASSMGGIVKTQY
TRBV6-5	TRBJ1-4	AIPGTGQTNEKLF
TRBV6-5	TRBJ2-1	ASRTGTGDVNEQF
TRBV2	TRBJ2-1	ASRTLARLSYNEQF
TRBV5-5	TRBJ1-2	ASSPSVEVYGYT
TRBV5-4	TRBJ2-5	ASSPSGGWQTQY
TRBV2	TRBJ2-6	ASTGVGANVLT
TRBV9	TRBJ1-3	ASSSGTGNTIY
TRBV5-1	TRBJ2-3	ASSLSGGAGDTQY
TRBV30	TRBJ2-3	ASRGQGRYTQY
TRBV28	TRBJ1-5	ASSLYAGRGQGRGQPQH
TRBV6-4	TRBJ1-2	ASSDPTDRAYGYT
TRBV24-1	TRBJ2-1	ATSDLVRADYNEQF
TRBV3-1/TRBV3-2	TRBJ1-2	ASSQNSNYGYT
TRBV5-1	TRBJ2-5	ASSLEWRGGQGTQY
TRBV9	TRBJ1-3	ASTEQVAGNTIY
TRBV20-1	TRBJ1-1	SASAGTEAF
TRBV10-2	TRBJ2-2	ASSRTGETGELF
TRBV5-1	TRBJ2-5	ASSLSRGAGSETQY
TRBV5-4	TRBJ1-3	ASSTGNGDTIY
TRBV30	TRBJ2-1	AWRVTSGRQF
TRBV11-2	TRBJ1-2	ASSLDGQGVIEYGYT
TRBV7-9	TRBJ2-7	AIQIRGTGDSYEQY
TRBV9	TRBJ2-7	ASSVAGTGIDEQY
TRBV6-5	TRBJ2-3	ASRRLAGLPDTQY
TRBV29-1	TRBJ2-3	SVEDRPGMDTQY
TRBV5-1	TRBJ1-1	ASSLVQQEGGTEAF
TRBV20-1	TRBJ2-6	SASGGAGANVLT
TRBV12-3/TRBV12-4	TRBJ1-2	ASTEQGSYGYT
TRBV27	TRBJ1-3	ASSSSGQGGNTIY
TRBV9	TRBJ2-2	ASSVGATGELF
TRBV4-1	TRBJ2-5	ASSQEVTGPGETQY
TRBV7-2	TRBJ1-6	ASSFSDSPLH
TRBV5-1	TRBJ2-1	ASSLDSYNEQF
TRBV5-1	TRBJ2-6	ASSATPEYSGANVLT
TRBV11-2	TRBJ1-1	ASSLVRVMNTEAF
TRBV15	TRBJ2-7	ATSRVLSEQY
TRBV30	TRBJ1-3	AWGTGGSGNTIY
TRBV5-1	TRBJ2-7	ASSLSTGLNEQY
TRBV6-5	TRBJ2-3	ASSNRGGSTDTQY
TRBV11-3	TRBJ2-3	ASSLMSGTDTQY
TRBV11-3	TRBJ1-2	PALSFSYGYT
TRBV7-2	TRBJ2-1	ASSARTGTYNEQF
TRBV14	TRBJ2-2	ASSQAGGGELF
TRBV4-1	TRBJ1-2	ASSQVSGTSYGYT
TRBV7-9	TRBJ1-5	ASSLGRGYQPQH
TRBV6-4	TRBJ2-1	ASSDRPAGAYNEQF
TRBV7-8	TRBJ2-5	ASSPRGGGEETQY
TRBV6-5	TRBJ1-3	ASSTGVTGNTIY
TRBV6-4	TRBJ2-1	ASSDSTGGYNEQF
TRBV15	TRBJ2-2	ATSRDIGRPGELF
TRBV4-1	TRBJ1-2	ASSNMAGGDYGYT
TRBV9	TRBJ2-2	ASSAYGQAGELF
TRBV11-2	TRBJ1-2	ASSSPRTPRLGYT